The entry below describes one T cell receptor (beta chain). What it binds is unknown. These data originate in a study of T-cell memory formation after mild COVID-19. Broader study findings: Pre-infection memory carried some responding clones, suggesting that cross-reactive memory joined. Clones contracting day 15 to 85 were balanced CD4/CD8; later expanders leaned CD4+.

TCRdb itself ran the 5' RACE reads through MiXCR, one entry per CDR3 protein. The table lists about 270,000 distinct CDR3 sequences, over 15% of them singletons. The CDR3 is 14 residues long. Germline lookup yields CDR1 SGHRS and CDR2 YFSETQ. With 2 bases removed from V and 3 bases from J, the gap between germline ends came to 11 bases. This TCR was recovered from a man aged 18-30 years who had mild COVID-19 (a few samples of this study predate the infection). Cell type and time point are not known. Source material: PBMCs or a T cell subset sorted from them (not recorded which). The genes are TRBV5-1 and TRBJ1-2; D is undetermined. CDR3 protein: CASSFAPGDYGYTF. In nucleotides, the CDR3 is TGCGCCAGCAGCTTCGCACCCGGGGACTATGGCTACACCTTC.